Described below is a single TCR beta chain sequence and its context. This specimen comes from a study of technical replicates of blood from a handful of donors. Germline V gene sequence: CDR1 MGHRA, CDR2 YSYEKL. Between the trimmed V and J ends, which lost 1 base and 2 bases, there was a span of 15 bases. CDR3 length equals 17 residues. TCRdb's copy holds only in-frame clones and misses some; the assay was immunoSEQ multiplex PCR. The table includes about 84,000 clones, 98% detected once. The receptor was derived from a human donor in good health. The rearrangement links TRBV4-1 to TRBJ1-5; D gene ambiguous. Sequenced: T cells isolated from PBMCs. The CDR3 sequence is CASSQGAAYSGNQPQHF. The DNA of the CDR3 is TGCGCCAGCAGCCAAGGGGCAGCATATTCCGGCAATCAGCCCCAGCATTTT.